The entry below describes one T cell receptor (beta chain). The antigen is not known. The source of the sample is a study of identifying expanded T cells in peripheral blood. The V gene lost 5 bases and the J gene lost 2 bases, with 12 bases spanning the gap. This CDR3 is 14 amino acids long. In germline, CDR1 is MNHEY, CDR2 SVGAGI. Libraries were prepared by immunoSEQ multiplex PCR; TCRdb keeps only in-frame clonotypes and omits some of them. The profile shows about 100,000 clones, approximately 90% of them singletons. Collection occurred without any documented infections or immune events in donors. General study results and limits: Across healthy donors, higher total template counts meant significantly greater approximately 2-week count variance.

The sequence came from a person aged 18-70 years in good health. The sample comprised blood. The chain is built from TRBV6-5 and TRBJ1-2; no reliable D call. For the CDR3, the DNA is TGTGCCAGCAGTCCCGGCCCGGGGAACTATGGCTACACCTTC. It is translated as CASSPGPGNYGYTF.